These 21 T cell receptor beta chains came from one sample sequenced in a study of OX40 agonist ivuxolimab in advanced cancers. Data came from immunoSEQ multiplex PCR; TCRdb stores just in-frame clones and leaves some out. In the table there are about 40,000 clones, approximately 86% of which are singletons. Sequencing used CD4+ or CD8+ T cells sorted from blood, obtained in a trial of the OX40 agonist ivuxolimab. The origin of the receptors is an adult with an advanced solid tumor such as melanoma, head and neck, liver or kidney cancer.

The CDR3 coding sequence is TGTGCCAGCAGCTTAGCCACAACAGGGTTTGCTGGCTACACCTTC. Its translation is CASSLATTGFAGYTF. This chain connects TRBV7-9 to TRBJ1-2; D may be TRBD1 (6 bases). This CDR3 contains 15 residues. The germline V gene has CDR1 SEHNR and CDR2 FQNEAQ (reference sequence). Trimming took off 0 bases at V and 7 bases at J, with 15 bases between the two ends.

This rearrangement joins TRBV6-1 to TRBJ2-5; D possibly corresponds to TRBD2 (5 bases). V lost 2 bases, J lost 5 bases, and 15 bases lay in between. In germline, CDR1 is MNHNS, CDR2 SASEGT. The CDR3 sequence is 15 residues long. CDR3 DNA sequence: TGTGCCAGCAGTGAACTCGGCCTTAGGGAGGAGACCCAGTACTTC. Its translation: CASSELGLREETQYF.

The chain links TRBV6-6 to TRBJ2-3; D might be TRBD2 (5 bases). The V end was cut by 7 bases, the J end by 4 bases, with 12 bases between. Germline values: CDR1 MNHNY, CDR2 SVGAGI (reference sequence). This CDR3 comprises 13 residues. The CDR3 is CASTLAGADTQYF. The CDR3 nucleotides are TGTGCCAGCACGCTAGCTGGGGCAGATACGCAGTATTTT.

J is TRBJ2-7 and V is TRBV5-4, with D possibly matching TRBD2 (5 bases). In germline, CDR1 is SGHNT, CDR2 YYREEE (reference sequence). V was pared by 0 bases and J by 0 bases, with 10 bases between. CDR3 length: 15 residues. The CDR3 bases are TGTGCCAGCAGCTTGGGGCTAGCCGGCTCCTACGAGCAGTACTTC. Its protein product is CASSLGLAGSYEQYF.

This sequence joins TRBV11-2 and TRBJ2-7; D gene unclear. CDR1 is SGHAT, CDR2 FQNNGV, per germline. The length of the CDR3 is 14 residues. V was cut by 2 bases and J by 2 bases, with 10 bases left in between. CDR3 loop: CASSLLPSTYEQYF. The CDR3 bases are TGTGCCAGCAGCTTACTACCTTCGACCTACGAGCAGTACTTC. Together with reference TRBV11-2 and TRBJ2-7, the CDR3 gives the full variable domain: EAGVAQSPRYKIIEKRQSVAFWCNPISGHATLYWYQQILGQGPKLLIQFQNNGVVDDSQLPKDRFSAERLKGVDSTLKIQPAKLEDSAVYLCASSLLPSTYEQYFGPGTRLTVT.

The genes are TRBV28 and TRBJ2-1, with 10 bases fitting TRBD2. Per the germline V gene, CDR1 is MDHEN and CDR2 is SYDVKM. The CDR3 spans 16 residues. V was pared by 2 bases and J by 6 bases, with 7 bases of the junction left unmatched. The CDR3 region is CASSLPSGRAGNEQFF. The CDR3 DNA sequence: TGTGCCAGCAGTTTACCCAGCGGGAGGGCCGGCAATGAGCAGTTCTTC.

The V gene is TRBV6-5, the J gene TRBJ2-6; 7 positions match TRBD1. Per the germline V gene, CDR1 is MNHEY and CDR2 is SVGAGI. The CDR3 extends over 15 amino acids. V was clipped by 5 bases and J by 2 bases; unmatched bases: 3. The CDR3 DNA follows: TGTGCCAGCAGTGCAGACAGGGCTGGGGCCAACGTCCTGACTTTC. Its translation: CASSADRAGANVLTF.

This chain links TRBV10-1 with TRBJ2-5; 8 bases match TRBD2. Germline loops: CDR1 WNHNN, CDR2 SYGVQD (reference sequence). The CDR3 is made up of 13 amino acids. The J segment lost 3 bases and the V segment lost 8 bases, leaving 5 bases of the junction unmatched. As DNA, the CDR3 is TGCGCCAGCGGGCCGGGAGGGAAAGAGACCCAGTACTTC. As protein: CASGPGGKETQYF.

Only a few counts were recorded for this clone. The chain recombines TRBV19 with TRBJ1-2, with TRBD1 matching over 11 bases. Germline CDR1 is LNHDA and CDR2 is SQIVND (reference sequence). The CDR3 is 12 residues long. V was clipped by 10 bases and J by 7 bases; unmatched bases: 5. Written as DNA, the CDR3 is TGTGCCACAAGGACAGGGGGCCTTGGCTACACCTTC. This gives the protein CATRTGGLGYTF.

V gene TRBV11-2 combines with J gene TRBJ2-1, with 8 bases aligning to TRBD1. This CDR3 comprises 16 residues. Germline CDR1 SGHAT, CDR2 FQNNGV. V was pared by 3 bases and J by 4 bases, with 8 bases of the junction left unmatched. The CDR3: CASSLLRDRTYNEQFF. CDR3 bases: TGTGCCAGCAGCTTGCTCCGGGACAGGACATACAATGAGCAGTTCTTC.

This clone appeared a single time. The chain has TRBV14 and TRBJ1-6; 9 bases are a match to TRBD1. This CDR3 is built from 15 residues. The trim removed 4 bases at V and 9 bases at J, leaving 7 bases unmatched. Per germline, CDR1 SGHDN and CDR2 FVKESK. This CDR3 reads CASSPPTGGGSPLHF. CDR3 bases: TGTGCCAGCAGCCCACCGACAGGGGGGGGTTCACCCCTCCACTTT.

This sequence joins TRBV10-2 and TRBJ2-3; no clear D. This CDR3 has 13 amino acids. The ends were cut back, 5 bases at V and 1 base at J, with 7 bases in the middle. The V gene's germline CDR1 is WSHSY and CDR2 SAAADI. The CDR3 DNA follows: TGCGCCAGCAGTCCCGCGGGCACAGATACGCAGTATTTT. The encoded protein is CASSPAGTDTQYF.

This CDR3 is CASSQGRQGGYTF. DNA of the CDR3: TGTGCCAGCAGCCAAGGCCGTCAAGGTGGCTACACCTTC. The J gene is TRBJ1-2, the V gene TRBV5-4, with D unresolved. CDR1 and CDR2 from the germline V gene are SGHNT and YYREEE (reference sequence). The CDR3 is made up of 13 amino acids. Trimming took 4 bases from V and 7 from J, leaving 14 bases between them.

The chain combines TRBV5-4 with TRBJ1-2, with D tentatively TRBD1 (6 bases). The CDR3 consists of 13 residues. V dropped 4 bases and J dropped 2 bases, with 9 bases sitting between them. CDR1 is SGHNT and CDR2 is YYREEE in the germline V gene (reference sequence). CDR3 coding DNA: TGTGCCAGCAGCCCAGGGACAAACTATGGCTACACCTTC. Its protein product is CASSPGTNYGYTF.

Regarding this clone: Just one base apart from a much larger clone, this may be a read error. The V call is TRBV4-2, the J call TRBJ2-2, with TRBD2 as a possible D gene (5 bases). The germline V and J ends were trimmed by 1 base and 1 base, with 10 bases remaining between them. The germline CDR1 and CDR2 sequences are LGHNA and YNFKEQ. This CDR3 comprises 16 residues. The CDR3 DNA sequence: TGTGCCAGCAGCCAAGGTCTAGCTGTGAACACCGGGGAGCTGTTTTTT. Its translation is CASSQGLAVNTGELFF.

The chain has TRBV29-1 and TRBJ2-7; no clear D. Germline V gene data show CDR1 as SQVTM and CDR2 as ANQGSEA. Trimming left V 4 bases short and J 2 bases short, with 18 bases between. This CDR3 is 15 amino acids long. The CDR3 bases are TGCAGCGTTGTTCTCCAATCAGCTAACCCCTACGAGCAGTACTTC. Residues: CSVVLQSANPYEQYF.

This clone was found a few times. V is TRBV4-2 and J is TRBJ2-2; 9 bases are shared with TRBD2. CDR3 length: 17 residues. Trimming at V came to 0 bases and at J to 6 bases, leaving 8 bases not matched to a gene. The germline gives CDR1 LGHNA, CDR2 YNFKEQ. The DNA for the CDR3 is TGTGCCAGCAGCCAAGAGGTTGGCGGGAGGGGGTCCGGGGAGCTGTTTTTT. Amino acid sequence: CASSQEVGGRGSGELFF.

The rearrangement joins TRBV18 to TRBJ1-4, with D maybe TRBD1 (6 bases). The CDR3 totals 15 residues. CDR1 is KGHSH and CDR2 is LQKENI in the germline V gene. V was cut by 0 bases and J by 7 bases, with 12 bases left in between. The CDR3 sequence: CASSPPQGPPEKLFF. CDR3 nucleotide sequence: TGTGCCAGCTCACCACCGCAGGGGCCACCTGAAAAACTGTTTTTT.

This sequence joins TRBV2 and TRBJ2-7, with D perhaps matching TRBD1 (5 bases). Germline V lookup: CDR1 SNHLY, CDR2 FYNNEI. The length of the CDR3 is 12 residues. Trimming took 2 bases from V and 5 from J, leaving 7 bases between them. The CDR3 protein is CASSEQGHEQYF. The CDR3 DNA reads TGTGCCAGCAGTGAACAGGGCCACGAGCAGTACTTC.

This clone was seen a single time. The rearrangement links TRBV6-6 to TRBJ2-1; 9 bases agree with TRBD2. Germline V CDR1 and CDR2: MNHNY, SVGAGI (reference sequence). Unmatched junction bases numbered 11, after V lost 6 bases and J lost 8 bases. The CDR3 contains 15 residues. The CDR3 DNA sequence: TGTGCCAGCAGCTTATGGGGTAGCGGGAGTGATGAGCAGTTCTTC. Translated: CASSLWGSGSDEQFF.

The chain joins TRBV19 to TRBJ2-1; TRBD2 matches 12 bases. Germline CDR1 LNHDA, CDR2 SQIVND (reference sequence). The CDR3 is made up of 15 amino acids. V was clipped by 7 bases and J by 7 bases; unmatched bases: 8. The CDR3 DNA reads TGTGCCAGTACCCTAGCGGGGGGGTTCGCTAATGAGCAGTTCTTC. It encodes CASTLAGGFANEQFF.